This TCR beta chain was identified during a study of OX40 agonist ivuxolimab in advanced cancers. At the level of the study: At 65% to 85% male, the cohort had a mean age of around 56 years, ranging from roughly 23 to 80. Past anti-PD-1, anti-PD-L1 or anti-CTLA-4 therapy was accepted, and 40% had received some. Study-wide results and limits: There were, on average, more expanded clones in CD8+ T cells than in CD4+.

Blood draws occurred at baseline, cycle 4 day 1, and cycle 7 day 1. The table came from immunoSEQ multiplex PCR; TCRdb's copy has only in-frame clones and leaves some out. The sample consists of 90,000 to 100,000 clones, roughly 80% of them appearing once. As to this clone: No antigen is known for it.

This material consisted of CD4+ or CD8+ T cells sorted from blood, taken in a trial of the OX40 agonist ivuxolimab. The receptor was isolated from an adult with an advanced solid tumor such as melanoma, head and neck, liver or kidney cancer.

DNA for the CDR3: TGTGCCAGCAGCCCCCGGACTAGCGGCGAACTAAGCACAGATACGCAGTATTTT. This translates into CASSPRTSGELSTDTQYF. The V call is TRBV7-2, the J call TRBJ2-3; TRBD2 agrees at 10 bases. CDR3 size: 18 residues. Germline lookup yields CDR1 SGHTA and CDR2 FQGNSA. J gave up 0 bases and V 5 bases, and 11 bases lay outside the gene matches.